The 25 T cell receptor beta chains reported below all come from one sample, sequenced in a study of blood T cells in healthy people across ages. Combining a sample-barcoded 5' primer with a J-beta primer mix, a second PCR ran for 7 to 11 cycles. From the 5' RACE reads, TCRdb called clonotypes with MiXCR, one entry per CDR3 protein. The sample lists 780,000 or so distinct CDR3 sequences, roughly 50% occurring once. The specimen was blood. The receptors were gathered from an older man in good health.

The rearrangement uses TRBV20-1 and TRBJ2-1, with TRBD2 matching 10 bases. The germline V gene has CDR1 DFQATT and CDR2 SNEGSKA (reference sequence). V was clipped by 0 bases and J by 2 bases; unmatched bases: 10. This CDR3 is 18 amino acids long. In DNA, the CDR3 is TGCAGTGCTAGAGATCGCCTAGCGGGAGACTGGGCCTACAATGAGCAGTTCTTC. Encoded protein: CSARDRLAGDWAYNEQFF.

The CDR3 nucleotides read TGCAGTGCTAGAGGGGAAGAAGGGCTAGATACGCAGTATTTT. Translated: CSARGEEGLDTQYF. The gene calls are TRBV20-1 and TRBJ2-3; D not resolved. Trimming shortened V by 1 base and J by 5 bases, and 13 bases separated the two germline ends. The CDR3 is 14 residues long. Germline CDR1 is DFQATT and CDR2 is SNEGSKA (reference sequence).

This clonotype was found a few times. The chain carries TRBV7-9 and TRBJ2-1, with 11 bases lining up with TRBD2. Per the germline V gene, CDR1 is SEHNR and CDR2 is FQNEAQ (reference sequence). V was pared by 4 bases and J by 4 bases, with 9 bases of the junction left unmatched. This CDR3 spans 17 amino acids. Written as DNA, the CDR3 is TGTGCCAGCAGCTCTCCGTGGGGACTAGCGGTATACAATGAGCAGTTCTTC. Its translation is CASSSPWGLAVYNEQFF.

Worth noting for this clonotype: The junction departs from germline at one end; a sequencing error may be responsible. The chain is built from TRBV5-1 and TRBJ1-2; D not certain. Looked up from germline, CDR1 is SGHRS and CDR2 is YFSETQ. This CDR3 spans 15 amino acids. CDR3 in DNA: TGCGCCAGCAGCTTGAGGTCAGGAGTGAACTACGGCTACACCTTC. It specifies CASSLRSGVNYGYTF.

With respect to this clonotype: Mismatch with germline at one junction end may stem from a read error. V and J are TRBV20-1 and TRBJ1-1, with D hard to call. CDR3 length: 12 amino acids. Germline CDR1 and CDR2: DFQATT and SNEGSKA (reference sequence). DNA for the CDR3: TGCAGTGCTAGAAGAGGGAACACTGAAACTTTCTTT. Translation gives CSARRGNTETFF.

J is TRBJ2-5 and V is TRBV9; 14 bases map to TRBD2. From germline, CDR1 is SGDLS and CDR2 YYNGEE. J was trimmed by 5 bases and V by 6 bases; bases with no gene match: 9. The CDR3 totals 16 residues. The CDR3 nucleotides are TGTGCCAGCAACGGGACTAGCGGGAGAAGTCTCGAGACCCAGTACTTC. This codes for CASNGTSGRSLETQYF.

This clonotype was seen a handful of times. J is TRBJ2-7 and V is TRBV7-6, with TRBD2 matching over 8 bases. The CDR3 has 14 amino acids. V shed 1 base, J shed 3 bases, and the junction held 2 bases outside the gene matches. The V gene's germline CDR1 is SGHVS and CDR2 FNYEAQ. CDR3 nucleotides: TGTGCCAGCAGCTTAGTAGCGGGAAACTACGAGCAGTACTTC. It yields the protein CASSLVAGNYEQYF.

This chain links TRBV21-1 with TRBJ1-4; no check of the table's D call, TRBD1, against the DNA was made. TRBV21-1 is noted as a pseudogene. The CDR3 is 19 amino acids. In DNA form, the CDR3 reads TGTGCCAGCAGCAAAGTTGCGACAGGGGGCGCAGGGACGGATGAAAAACTGTTTTTT. This codes for CASSKVATGGAGTDEKLFF.

This rearrangement joins TRBV7-9 to TRBJ2-3; tentative D call: TRBD2 (6 bases). CDR1 is SEHNR, CDR2 FQNEAQ, per germline (reference sequence). This CDR3 is built from 15 residues. Trimming took 6 bases from V and 0 from J, leaving 13 bases between them. The CDR3 protein is CASRFPGTSTDTQYF. The CDR3 nucleotides read TGTGCCAGCAGATTCCCCGGGACTAGCACAGATACGCAGTATTTT.

This clonotype was observed a handful of times. This chain connects TRBV12-3 or TRBV12-4 to TRBJ2-7, with D hard to call. Trimming stripped 1 base from V and 2 bases from J, with 6 bases between. The CDR3 covers 13 residues. For the CDR3, the DNA is TGTGCCAGCAGTTTAGTAGAGACCTACGAGCAGTACTTC. Encoded protein: CASSLVETYEQYF.

This clonotype appeared a few times. This rearrangement joins TRBV5-1 to TRBJ2-2; TRBD2 agrees at 9 bases. The CDR3 runs 15 residues. Germline CDR1 SGHRS, CDR2 YFSETQ. V shed 4 bases, J shed 4 bases, and the junction held 5 bases outside the gene matches. The CDR3 loop is CASSQASGTTGELFF. CDR3 bases: TGCGCCAGCAGCCAGGCTAGCGGGACCACCGGGGAGCTGTTTTTT.

The V and J genes are TRBV7-2 and TRBJ2-3; tentatively, D is TRBD2 (6 bases). The V gene lost 1 base and the J gene lost 0 bases, with 11 bases spanning the gap. This CDR3 has 16 amino acids. The germline V gene encodes CDR1 SGHTA and CDR2 FQGNSA. The CDR3 nucleotides are TGTGCCAGCAGCTTAGGGCGGGGATCTAGCACAGATACGCAGTATTTT. This encodes CASSLGRGSSTDTQYF. Drawing the rest from reference TRBV7-2 and TRBJ2-3, the complete variable domain is GAGVSQSPSNKVTEKGKDVELRCDPISGHTALYWYRQSLGQGLEFLIYFQGNSAPDKSGLPSDRFSAERTGGSVSTLTIQRTQQEDSAVYLCASSLGRGSSTDTQYFGPGTRLTVL.

The chain recombines TRBV10-3 with TRBJ1-5, with TRBD1 matching over 7 bases. Germline V gives CDR1 ENHRY, CDR2 SYGVKD. With 2 bases clipped from V and 7 bases from J, the junction kept 5 bases outside the gene matches. CDR3 size: 14 residues. The DNA for the CDR3 is TGTGCCATCAGTGAGGGGACAGATTGGCAGCCCCAGCATTTT. It translates to CAISEGTDWQPQHF.

The J gene is TRBJ1-1, the V gene TRBV20-1; TRBD1 might be the D (5 bases). Germline V gene data show CDR1 as DFQATT and CDR2 as SNEGSKA (reference sequence). V was shortened by 0 bases and J by 1 base, with 18 bases between the two germline ends. This CDR3 spans 17 amino acids. CDR3 sequence (DNA): TGCAGTGCTAGAGATCGCAGGGTAGGTTCCACGAACACTGAAGCTTTCTTT. Encoded protein: CSARDRRVGSTNTEAFF.

The chain employs TRBV29-1 and TRBJ1-1; TRBD1 aligns across 7 bases. V was clipped by 6 bases and J by 0 bases; unmatched bases: 4. Germline V CDR1 and CDR2: SQVTM, ANQGSEA. The CDR3 consists of 13 residues. The CDR3 here is CSVRQGMNTEAFF. As DNA, the CDR3 is TGCAGCGTACGACAGGGTATGAACACTGAAGCTTTCTTT.

This sequence joins TRBV18 and TRBJ2-1; 9 nucleotides align to TRBD2. With 1 base clipped from V and 3 bases from J, the junction kept 4 bases outside the gene matches. This CDR3 is built from 16 residues. Germline assignment: CDR1 KGHSH and CDR2 LQKENI. CDR3 nucleotide sequence: TGTGCCAGCTCACCACGGAGCGGGAGGTTCTACAATGAGCAGTTCTTC. Residues: CASSPRSGRFYNEQFF. The complete variable domain, with remaining parts taken from reference TRBV18 and TRBJ2-1, reads NAGVMQNPRHLVRRRGQEARLRCSPMKGHSHVYWYRQLPEEGLKFMVYLQKENIIDESGMPKERFSAEFPKEGPSILRIQQVVRGDSAAYFCASSPRSGRFYNEQFFGPGTRLTVL.

This clonotype was seen only a few times. V is TRBV7-9 and J is TRBJ1-6; tentative D call: TRBD1 (6 bases). The V and J ends lost 5 bases and 6 bases respectively, with 11 bases between them. Germline CDR1 and CDR2: SEHNR and FQNEAQ (reference sequence). The CDR3 length is 14 residues. CDR3 residues: CASSPTGFNSPLHF. The CDR3 DNA follows: TGTGCCAGCAGCCCTACAGGGTTTAATTCACCCCTCCACTTT.

The genes are TRBV20-1 and TRBJ2-5; D possibly corresponds to TRBD2 (6 bases). TRBJ2-7 matches the DNA end more closely, so the J call is doubtful. The germline V gene encodes CDR1 DFQATT and CDR2 SNEGSKA (reference sequence). The length of the CDR3 is 15 residues. This chain's CDR3 is CSARAGSGSFYEQYF. CDR3 coding DNA: TGCAGTGCTAGAGCCGGAAGCGGGTCGTTCTACGAGCAGTACTTC.

This clonotype was detected a few times. The V call is TRBV12-3 or TRBV12-4, the J call TRBJ2-5; TRBD1 aligns across 7 bases. The CDR3 is 14 amino acids. Germline trimming cut 3 bases from V and 2 bases from J; bases unmatched to any gene: 3. The CDR3: CASSFRGPQETQYF. In DNA form, the CDR3 reads TGTGCCAGCAGTTTTAGGGGGCCTCAAGAGACCCAGTACTTC.

This clonotype was counted only a few times. The V call is TRBV6-6, the J call TRBJ2-1; TRBD2 matches at 14 bases. Germline CDR1 and CDR2: MNHNY and SVGAGI (reference sequence). The V gene end was trimmed by 5 bases and the J gene end by 10 bases; junction bases not matched to a gene: 10. The CDR3 is made up of 16 amino acids. CDR3 DNA: TGTGCCAGCAGTCTACCGGGACTAGCGGGAGAGAAGGAGCAGTTCTTC. Translated, it gives CASSLPGLAGEKEQFF.

The V and J genes are TRBV24-1 and TRBJ2-7; D not resolved. Near its end, the DNA agrees better with TRBJ2-5, so the J call may be wrong. The germline CDR1 and CDR2 sequences are KGHDR and SFDVKD. This CDR3 is 13 amino acids long. The CDR3 DNA follows: TGTGCCACCAGTGACCCTAAGCAGGAGACCCAGTACTTC. It translates to CATSDPKQETQYF.

The chain has TRBV9 and TRBJ2-5; TRBD2 aligns across 7 bases. V lost 4 bases to trimming and J lost 11 bases; unmatched junction nucleotides: 11. The CDR3 sequence is 13 residues long. The V gene's germline CDR1 is SGDLS and CDR2 YYNGEE. The CDR3 DNA reads TGTGCCAGCAGCCCCCCAACTAGCGAAGAGCAGTACTTC. This sequence encodes CASSPPTSEEQYF.

A few counts support this clonotype. CDR3 amino acids: CASTQWAPLPTDRLNYGYTF. In DNA, the CDR3 is TGTGCCAGCACCCAGTGGGCCCCGCTTCCGACGGACAGGCTTAACTATGGCTACACCTTC. The gene calls are TRBV6-1 and TRBJ1-2; 7 bases are shared with TRBD1. This CDR3 comprises 20 residues. V trimming: 7 bases; J trimming: 1 base; junction bases outside the gene matches: 24. Germline CDR1 and CDR2: MNHNS and SASEGT.

The chain couples TRBV21-1 to TRBJ1-1; the D call in the table, TRBD1, was not verified against the DNA. TRBV21-1 is described as a pseudogene. This CDR3 is built from 18 residues. Here the CDR3 DNA reads TGTGCCAGCAGCAAAGGGGACAGGGAATGGAACATGAACACTGAAGCTTTCTTT. It codes for CASSKGDREWNMNTEAFF.

The chain employs TRBV28 and TRBJ2-1, with D possibly TRBD2 on 6 matching bases. Trimming removed 7 bases at V and 8 bases at J, with 21 bases between. Germline assignment: CDR1 MDHEN and CDR2 SYDVKM. CDR3 length equals 15 residues. CDR3 sequence: CASTLPGLFTDEQFF. The CDR3 coding sequence is TGTGCCAGCACCCTCCCGGGACTCTTTACGGATGAGCAGTTCTTC.